The rows below give T cell receptor beta chains drawn from one sample of a study of blood T cell repertoires in COVID-19. The assay was immunoSEQ multiplex PCR, and TCRdb's table has in-frame clones only and misses some. Among fewer than 250,000 clones listed, 84% were seen once. The sample was PBMCs or T cells enriched from blood (not recorded which). The receptors shown here come from a woman between 40 and 50 years old who had recovered from COVID-19. The CDR3 runs from the conserved cysteine through the conserved F or W. A D gene is named only where the DNA matches it firmly. Size tells how often a clone was seen (once, few, many) or the class of an expanded clone, and some rows leave it out.

D gene: TRBD1; V gene: TRBV6-6; clone size: .; CDR3 length: 16; J gene: TRBJ1-2; CDR3 DNA: TGTGCCAGCAGTACGACAGGGGGCGAAGCTAACTATGGCTACACCTTC; CDR3 protein: CASSTTGGEANYGYTF
D gene: TRBD1; V gene: TRBV4-3; clone size: .; CDR3 length: 17; J gene: TRBJ2-2; CDR3 DNA: TGCGCCAGCAGCCAAGTCCTGGGACAGGGGAACACCGGGGAGCTGTTTTTT; CDR3 protein: CASSQVLGQGNTGELFF
D gene: TRBD1; V gene: TRBV10-1; clone size: .; CDR3 length: 15; J gene: TRBJ2-2; CDR3 DNA: TGCGCCAGCAGTGAAGGGACAGGGCACACCGGGGAGCTGTTTTTT; CDR3 protein: CASSEGTGHTGELFF
D gene: TRBD1; V gene: TRBV18; clone size: .; CDR3 length: 14; J gene: TRBJ1-1; CDR3 DNA: TGTGCCAGCTCAGGGGGGACAGAAAACACTGAAGCTTTCTTT; CDR3 protein: CASSGGTENTEAFF
D gene: TRBD1; V gene: TRBV5-4; clone size: .; CDR3 length: 13; J gene: TRBJ1-1; CDR3 DNA: TGTGCCAGCAGCTTACGGGACAGGGCTGAAGCTTTCTTT; CDR3 protein: CASSLRDRAEAFF
D gene: TRBD1; V gene: TRBV11-2; clone size: once; CDR3 length: 14; J gene: TRBJ2-3; CDR3 DNA: TGTGCCAGCAGCTGGGACAGCAGCACAGATACGCAGTATTTT; CDR3 protein: CASSWDSSTDTQYF
D gene: TRBD2; V gene: TRBV28; clone size: .; CDR3 length: 14; J gene: TRBJ2-1; CDR3 DNA: TGTGCCAGCAGTTCGACTAGCGGGAGCAATGAGCAGTTCTTC; CDR3 protein: CASSSTSGSNEQFF
D gene: .; V gene: TRBV2; clone size: .; CDR3 length: 14; J gene: TRBJ2-1; CDR3 DNA: TGTGCCAGCAGTGTGACTCCCTCCTACAATGAGCAGTTCTTC; CDR3 protein: CASSVTPSYNEQFF
D gene: .; V gene: TRBV4-3; clone size: .; CDR3 length: 15; J gene: TRBJ2-3; CDR3 DNA: TGCGCCAGCAGCCAAGGTGGGGCTAACACAGATACGCAGTATTTT; CDR3 protein: CASSQGGANTDTQYF
D gene: .; V gene: TRBV4-1; clone size: .; CDR3 length: 14; J gene: TRBJ1-4; CDR3 DNA: TGCGCCAGCAGCCAAGCCCTGTATAATGAAAAACTGTTTTTT; CDR3 protein: CASSQALYNEKLFF
D gene: .; V gene: TRBV7-7; clone size: .; CDR3 length: 13; J gene: TRBJ2-1; CDR3 DNA: TGTGCCAGCAGCCCTATGACGGGTAATGAGCAGTTCTTC; CDR3 protein: CASSPMTGNEQFF
D gene: TRBD1; V gene: TRBV7-2; clone size: .; CDR3 length: 13; J gene: TRBJ1-3; CDR3 DNA: TGTGCCAGCAGCCCCACTCTGTACGGGACAGAACATTTT; CDR3 protein: CASSPTLYGTEHF
D gene: .; V gene: TRBV5-1; clone size: .; CDR3 length: 13; J gene: TRBJ2-1; CDR3 DNA: TGCGCCAGCAGACGGTCAACCTACAATGAGCAGTTCTTC; CDR3 protein: CASRRSTYNEQFF
D gene: TRBD2; V gene: TRBV7-2; clone size: .; CDR3 length: 18; J gene: TRBJ2-1; CDR3 DNA: TGTGCCAGCAGCTTCAAGGGGTCGGGACTAGCGGGAGGAGACGAGCAGTTCTTC; CDR3 protein: CASSFKGSGLAGGDEQFF
D gene: TRBD2; V gene: TRBV4-2; clone size: .; CDR3 length: 14; J gene: TRBJ2-3; CDR3 DNA: TGTGCCAGCAGCCCTAGCGGGAGTGCAGATACGCAGTATTTT; CDR3 protein: CASSPSGSADTQYF
D gene: .; V gene: TRBV7-9; clone size: .; CDR3 length: 16; J gene: TRBJ1-1; CDR3 DNA: TGTGCCAGCAGCGCCCCGGGGGGAATCATGAACACTGAAGCTTTCTTT; CDR3 protein: CASSAPGGIMNTEAFF
D gene: TRBD2; V gene: TRBV6-4; clone size: .; CDR3 length: 15; J gene: TRBJ2-3; CDR3 DNA: TGTGCCAGCAGTGACCCAGGGAGCGGGAGGGATACGCAGTATTTT; CDR3 protein: CASSDPGSGRDTQYF
D gene: TRBD1; V gene: TRBV7-3; clone size: .; CDR3 length: 12; J gene: TRBJ2-3; CDR3 DNA: TGTGCCAGCAGCTCGACAGGGGCTACGCAGTATTTT; CDR3 protein: CASSSTGATQYF
D gene: TRBD1; V gene: TRBV3-1/TRBV3-2; clone size: .; CDR3 length: 15; J gene: TRBJ1-3; CDR3 DNA: TGTGCCAGCAGCCAGGGACAGGGCTCTGGAAACACCATATATTTT; CDR3 protein: CASSQGQGSGNTIYF
D gene: TRBD2; V gene: TRBV29-1; clone size: .; CDR3 length: 14; J gene: TRBJ2-3; CDR3 DNA: TGCAGCGTCTCGACTAGCGGGGGCCCAGATACGCAGTATTTT; CDR3 protein: CSVSTSGGPDTQYF
D gene: .; V gene: TRBV2; clone size: .; CDR3 length: 13; J gene: TRBJ1-1; CDR3 DNA: TGTGCCAGCACCGGGGGGGGAGGCACTGAAGCTTTCTTT; CDR3 protein: CASTGGGGTEAFF
D gene: .; V gene: TRBV20-1; clone size: .; CDR3 length: 15; J gene: TRBJ2-5; CDR3 DNA: TGCAGTGCTAGTGTTGTACTTGGACAGCAAGAGACCCAGTACTTC; CDR3 protein: CSASVVLGQQETQYF
D gene: .; V gene: TRBV19; clone size: .; CDR3 length: 16; J gene: TRBJ2-5; CDR3 DNA: TGTGCCAGTAGTATTTTTCCGGGAGCCCACCAAGAGACCCAGTACTTC; CDR3 protein: CASSIFPGAHQETQYF
D gene: TRBD2; V gene: TRBV6-2/TRBV6-3; clone size: .; CDR3 length: 16; J gene: TRBJ2-3; CDR3 DNA: TGTGCCAGCAGTTACGGACTAGCGGGAATCACAGATACGCAGTATTTT; CDR3 protein: CASSYGLAGITDTQYF
D gene: .; V gene: TRBV3-1/TRBV3-2; clone size: .; CDR3 length: 15; J gene: TRBJ1-2; CDR3 DNA: TGTGCCAGCAGCCCCGGACTAAGGGTCTTCTATGGCTACACCTTC; CDR3 protein: CASSPGLRVFYGYTF
D gene: .; V gene: TRBV11-3; clone size: few; CDR3 length: 16; J gene: TRBJ2-5; CDR3 DNA: TGTGCCAGCAGCTTCGACGGGACGGAGGGGTCCGAGACCCAGTACTTC; CDR3 protein: CASSFDGTEGSETQYF
D gene: .; V gene: TRBV3-1/TRBV3-2; clone size: .; CDR3 length: 17; J gene: TRBJ2-2; CDR3 DNA: TGTGCCAGCAGCCAAATCGGGAGTGGTGCGAACACCGGGGAGCTGTTTTTT; CDR3 protein: CASSQIGSGANTGELFF
D gene: .; V gene: TRBV27; clone size: .; CDR3 length: 16; J gene: TRBJ1-2; CDR3 DNA: TGTGCCAGCAGTTTGACTTGGCCAGCCCAAGGTTCTGGCTACACCTTC; CDR3 protein: CASSLTWPAQGSGYTF
D gene: .; V gene: TRBV3-1/TRBV3-2; clone size: .; CDR3 length: 16; J gene: TRBJ1-6; CDR3 DNA: TGTGCCAGCAGCCATCTTCGAGGTGTCGGGAATTCACCCCTCCACTTT; CDR3 protein: CASSHLRGVGNSPLHF
D gene: .; V gene: TRBV19; clone size: .; CDR3 length: 15; J gene: TRBJ2-3; CDR3 DNA: TGTGCCAGCCGATACCGGGACATAGGCACAGATACGCAGTATTTT; CDR3 protein: CASRYRDIGTDTQYF
D gene: TRBD1; V gene: TRBV7-2; clone size: .; CDR3 length: 14; J gene: TRBJ1-2; CDR3 DNA: TGTGCCAGCAGCTTTGGACAGGCTAACTATGGCTACACCTTC; CDR3 protein: CASSFGQANYGYTF
D gene: TRBD1; V gene: TRBV7-8; clone size: .; CDR3 length: 17; J gene: TRBJ1-5; CDR3 DNA: TGTGCCAGCAGCTTAGTACTTTCGGGACAGGGGAATCAGCCCCAGCATTTT; CDR3 protein: CASSLVLSGQGNQPQHF
D gene: TRBD1; V gene: TRBV24-1; clone size: few; CDR3 length: 16; J gene: TRBJ2-2; CDR3 DNA: TGTGCCACCAGCACAGGGGTTCGTCGTTTTACCGGGGAGCTGTTTTTT; CDR3 protein: CATSTGVRRFTGELFF
D gene: .; V gene: TRBV11-2; clone size: .; CDR3 length: 13; J gene: TRBJ2-7; CDR3 DNA: TGTGCCAGCAGCTTAGATATAGGGGACGAGCAGTACTTC; CDR3 protein: CASSLDIGDEQYF
D gene: TRBD1; V gene: TRBV11-2; clone size: .; CDR3 length: 17; J gene: TRBJ2-2; CDR3 DNA: TGTGCCAGCAGCTTAATCTGGTCTAGGGGACAGACCGGGGAGCTGTTTTTT; CDR3 protein: CASSLIWSRGQTGELFF
D gene: .; V gene: TRBV29-1; clone size: few; CDR3 length: 11; J gene: TRBJ1-1; CDR3 DNA: TGCAGCGTTCAGGAACGCACTGAAGCTTTCTTT; CDR3 protein: CSVQERTEAFF
D gene: .; V gene: TRBV21-1; clone size: .; CDR3 length: 13; J gene: TRBJ1-1; CDR3 DNA: TGTGCCAGCAGCAAGGGCAGGGCAAGTGAAGCTTTCTTT; CDR3 protein: CASSKGRASEAFF
D gene: TRBD1; V gene: TRBV5-1; clone size: .; CDR3 length: 15; J gene: TRBJ1-2; CDR3 DNA: TGCGCCAGCAGCTCACCGGGACAGGAAGTCTATGGCTACACCTTC; CDR3 protein: CASSSPGQEVYGYTF
D gene: .; V gene: TRBV12-3/TRBV12-4; clone size: .; CDR3 length: 13; J gene: TRBJ1-2; CDR3 DNA: TGTGCCAGCAGTTTGAGGGAATCGGGTGGCTACACCTTC; CDR3 protein: CASSLRESGGYTF
D gene: .; V gene: TRBV7-6; clone size: .; CDR3 length: 15; J gene: TRBJ1-4; CDR3 DNA: TGTGCCAGCAGCTCGACAGGCTCAACTAATGAAAAACTGTTTTTT; CDR3 protein: CASSSTGSTNEKLFF
D gene: .; V gene: TRBV2; clone size: .; CDR3 length: 14; J gene: TRBJ1-1; CDR3 DNA: TGTGCCAGCGGGGAGCGGGGCATGAACACTGAAGCTTTCTTT; CDR3 protein: CASGERGMNTEAFF
D gene: TRBD1; V gene: TRBV4-1; clone size: .; CDR3 length: 14; J gene: TRBJ1-2; CDR3 DNA: TGCGCCAGCAGCCAGGCGGGACAGGACTATGGCTACACCTTC; CDR3 protein: CASSQAGQDYGYTF
D gene: .; V gene: TRBV4-3; clone size: .; CDR3 length: 13; J gene: TRBJ2-1; CDR3 DNA: TGCGCCAGCAGCCCTGAGCGGAACAATGAGCAGTTCTTC; CDR3 protein: CASSPERNNEQFF
D gene: .; V gene: TRBV24-1; clone size: .; CDR3 length: 9; J gene: TRBJ2-7; CDR3 DNA: TGTGCCACCAGGTACGGGCAGTACTTC; CDR3 protein: CATRYGQYF
D gene: .; V gene: TRBV19; clone size: once; CDR3 length: 15; J gene: TRBJ2-5; CDR3 DNA: TGTGCCAGTAGTCTTCTGGGGCGACCCGGAGAGACCCAGTACTTC; CDR3 protein: CASSLLGRPGETQYF
D gene: .; V gene: TRBV2; clone size: .; CDR3 length: 12; J gene: TRBJ1-1; CDR3 DNA: TGTGCCAGCGAAAAGGAGTTCACTGAAGCTTTCTTT; CDR3 protein: CASEKEFTEAFF
D gene: TRBD2; V gene: TRBV3-1/TRBV3-2; clone size: .; CDR3 length: 17; J gene: TRBJ2-1; CDR3 DNA: TGTGCCAGCAGCCCTGACAACGGGACTAGCGGGAACAATGAGCAGTTCTTC; CDR3 protein: CASSPDNGTSGNNEQFF
D gene: .; V gene: TRBV12-3/TRBV12-4; clone size: .; CDR3 length: 13; J gene: TRBJ1-5; CDR3 DNA: TGTGCCAGCAGTTCTCTTAGCAATCAGCCCCAGCATTTT; CDR3 protein: CASSSLSNQPQHF
D gene: .; V gene: TRBV5-4; clone size: once; CDR3 length: 15; J gene: TRBJ1-1; CDR3 DNA: TGTGCCAGCAGCTTGGTCCGGGACACAGCAGATGAAGCTTTCTTT; CDR3 protein: CASSLVRDTADEAFF
D gene: TRBD1; V gene: TRBV5-1; clone size: .; CDR3 length: 16; J gene: TRBJ1-6; CDR3 DNA: TGCGCCAGCAGCTTGGAGCCGGGACAGGGGGCAGGATCCCTCCACTTT; CDR3 protein: CASSLEPGQGAGSLHF
D gene: TRBD1; V gene: TRBV27; clone size: .; CDR3 length: 14; J gene: TRBJ1-2; CDR3 DNA: TGTGCCAGCGGAGGACAGGGGACTAACTATGGCTACACCTTC; CDR3 protein: CASGGQGTNYGYTF
D gene: TRBD2; V gene: TRBV6-4; clone size: many; CDR3 length: 15; J gene: TRBJ2-1; CDR3 DNA: TGTGCCAGCAGTGACTCACTAGCGCCTTACAATGAGCAGTTCTTC; CDR3 protein: CASSDSLAPYNEQFF
D gene: TRBD1; V gene: TRBV11-3; clone size: .; CDR3 length: 15; J gene: TRBJ2-5; CDR3 DNA: TGTGCCAGCAGCTTAGAAGGACAGGGCCAAGAGACCCAGTACTTC; CDR3 protein: CASSLEGQGQETQYF
D gene: .; V gene: TRBV9; clone size: .; CDR3 length: 16; J gene: TRBJ2-5; CDR3 DNA: TGTGCCAGCAGCGTAGGTGGTGGGCCCACCTTGGGGACCCAGTACTTC; CDR3 protein: CASSVGGGPTLGTQYF
D gene: .; V gene: TRBV3-1/TRBV3-2; clone size: once; CDR3 length: 14; J gene: TRBJ1-2; CDR3 DNA: TGTGCCAGCAGCCAAGATACGACAGCTTATGGCTACACCTTC; CDR3 protein: CASSQDTTAYGYTF